This TCR beta chain derives from a study of blood T cells in healthy people across ages. Every sample had a minimum of 6 million PBMCs isolated. On this clonotype itself: Its antigen remains unidentified.

Using a J-beta primer mix together with a sample-barcoded 5' primer, a second PCR was run for roughly 6 to 12 cycles. TCRdb independently ran MiXCR on the 5' RACE reads; one entry per CDR3 protein. The sample gives about 1.5 million distinct CDR3 sequences, 35% to 45% of which show up once; approximately 4.1% is in the top ten. Findings of the study overall: The recorded TCR beta diversity per million T cells decreased in a roughly linear manner with age. Reliance upon unsorted PBMCs precluded definitive naive versus antigen-experienced comparison.

Germline V gene sequence: CDR1 SEHNR, CDR2 FQNEAQ (reference sequence). Deletions cut 6 bases from V and 1 base from J, with 14 bases between. The CDR3 loop spans 15 amino acids. The V and J genes are TRBV7-9 and TRBJ2-3; D unresolved. Sequencing used blood. The origin of this receptor is a woman aged 18-29 years in good health. The CDR3 DNA is TGTGCCAGCAGACCCCTGAGTGGAGGCACAGATACGCAGTATTTT. The encoded protein is CASRPLSGGTDTQYF.